Below are 15 T cell receptor beta chains sequenced from a single sample in a study of T cells in Graves' hyperthyroidism and ophthalmopathy. Authors of the study amplified TCR beta CDR3 regions from RNA transcripts. The HTBI primer set drove a first-round RT-PCR of the TCR CDR3. TCRdb ran MiXCR on the multiplex PCR reads and lists one entry per CDR3 protein. Among about 360,000 distinct CDR3 sequences listed, 20% to 30% were seen once. What was sequenced was blood. These receptors were collected from a man between 45 and 60 years old with Graves' hyperthyroidism.

This clonotype occurred a few times. The chain links TRBV5-1 to TRBJ2-5; 11 bases match TRBD1. CDR3 length equals 14 residues. Germline V CDR1 and CDR2: SGHRS, YFSETQ. Trimming removed 8 bases from V and 5 bases from J; junction bases left unmatched: 8. CDR3 amino acids: CASGDGQGAETQYF. The CDR3 bases are TGCGCCAGTGGGGATGGACAGGGGGCCGAGACCCAGTACTTC.

On this clonotype: Since a much larger clone is just one base distant, this may be a read error. This CDR3 is missing its conserved last phenylalanine or tryptophan, likely due to a read error. The V and J genes are TRBV2 and TRBJ2-3; the D is unclear. The V end was cut by 8 bases, the J end by 3 bases, with 12 bases between. CDR3 length equals 13 residues. The germline CDR1 and CDR2 sequences are SNHLY and FYNNEI. The CDR3 spells CASLKELTDTQYL. The CDR3 nucleotides are TGTGCCAGCCTAAAGGAGTTAACAGATACGCAGTATCTT.

This clonotype came up a few times. The chain carries TRBV18 and TRBJ2-5, with no clear D. The V gene lost 4 bases and the J gene lost 0 bases, with 15 bases spanning the gap. CDR3 size: 16 residues. Germline-derived CDR1 and CDR2 are KGHSH and LQKENI. The CDR3 reads CASSLFRTSYQETQYF. CDR3 DNA: TGTGCCAGCTCACTATTCAGGACCAGCTACCAAGAGACCCAGTACTTC.

The J gene is TRBJ1-3, the V gene TRBV20-1, with D unresolved. V dropped 0 bases and J dropped 0 bases, with 9 bases sitting between them. Germline V gene lookup returns CDR1 DFQATT and CDR2 SNEGSKA (reference sequence). The CDR3 consists of 15 residues. Written as DNA, the CDR3 is TGCAGTGCTAGAGACCCGAAAAACTCTGGAAACACCATATATTTT. This sequence encodes CSARDPKNSGNTIYF.

The chain combines TRBV5-1 with TRBJ1-1; 11 bases are a match to TRBD1. Germline V CDR1 and CDR2: SGHRS, YFSETQ. This CDR3 comprises 15 residues. V lost 3 bases to trimming and J lost 6 bases; unmatched junction nucleotides: 7. The CDR3 spells CASSSRTGGLAEAFF. In DNA, the CDR3 is TGCGCCAGCAGCTCGAGGACAGGGGGCTTAGCTGAAGCTTTCTTT.

The V call is TRBV6-1, the J call TRBJ2-2; 9 nucleotides line up with TRBD2. This CDR3 is built from 19 residues. The V segment lost 7 bases and the J segment 0 bases; nucleotides outside the gene matches: 15. Germline CDR1 and CDR2: MNHNS and SASEGT. The CDR3 DNA is TGTGCCAGCACCCATGACCGGGGTGGACTAGCGACGAACACCGGGGAGCTGTTTTTT. It is translated as CASTHDRGGLATNTGELFF.

The table lists this clonotype with many counts. This chain links TRBV7-3 with TRBJ2-1; 8 bases are shared with TRBD2. Germline V CDR1 and CDR2: SGHTA, FQGTGA. The CDR3 has 16 amino acids. Trimming took 0 bases from V and 6 from J; bases not matched to a gene: 7. CDR3 in DNA: TGTGCCAGCAGCTTAACGGCCGGGAGGGCCCCCAATGAGCAGTTCTTC. Residues: CASSLTAGRAPNEQFF.

This clonotype showed up just a few times. J is TRBJ2-7 and V is TRBV7-9; TRBD2 agrees at 8 bases. With 3 bases clipped from V and 5 bases from J, the junction kept 9 bases outside the gene matches. CDR3 length: 15 amino acids. Germline CDR1 SEHNR, CDR2 FQNEAQ (reference sequence). The CDR3 region is CASSLGREVAHEQYF. CDR3 DNA sequence: TGTGCCAGCAGCTTGGGGCGGGAGGTTGCCCACGAGCAGTACTTC.

This clonotype has at least ten counts. The CDR3 here is CASKLFTDTGELFF. The CDR3 DNA reads as TGTGCCAGCAAGTTGTTCACCGACACCGGGGAGCTGTTTTTT. This chain uses TRBV2 with TRBJ2-2; the D is unclear. Trimming pared 7 bases from V and 3 bases from J, leaving 12 bases between. Germline CDR1 reads SNHLY; CDR2 reads FYNNEI. This CDR3 region has 14 residues.

This clonotype was counted between two and nine times. This chain's CDR3 is CASSLVGQPRETQYF. CDR3 coding DNA: TGTGCCAGCAGCTTGGTGGGACAGCCTCGGGAGACCCAGTACTTC. The chain couples TRBV5-8 to TRBJ2-5; 7 positions agree with TRBD1. The length of the CDR3 is 15 residues. V lost 0 bases, J lost 5 bases, and 7 bases stayed unmatched. Germline CDR1 and CDR2: SGHTS and YDEGEE.

This clonotype has a count of ten or more. The chain couples TRBV28 to TRBJ2-1; no clear D gene. The CDR3 sequence is 13 residues long. Trimming left V 4 bases short and J 0 bases short, with 4 bases between. The germline V gene encodes CDR1 MDHEN and CDR2 SYDVKM. The CDR3 DNA reads as TGTGCCAGCAGTTGGGTCTCCTACAATGAGCAGTTCTTC. It is translated as CASSWVSYNEQFF.

The CDR3 is CASSFGRGELFF. CDR3 sequence (DNA): TGTGCCAGCAGTTTTGGGCGGGGGGAACTGTTTTTT. The J gene is TRBJ1-4, the V gene TRBV3-1; perhaps TRBD1 as D (5 bases). Germline V gives CDR1 LGHDT, CDR2 YNNKEL (reference sequence). The CDR3 has 12 residues. V was shortened by 6 bases and J by 12 bases, with 14 bases between the two germline ends.

This clonotype was picked up many times. J is TRBJ2-7 and V is TRBV12-3 or TRBV12-4, with 9 bases matching TRBD2. The length of the CDR3 is 14 residues. V lost 5 bases to trimming and J lost 6 bases; unmatched junction nucleotides: 8. The CDR3 sequence is CASSPPGLASEQYF. The CDR3 nucleotides read TGTGCCAGCAGTCCCCCGGGACTAGCATCCGAGCAGTACTTC.

This clonotype has at least ten counts. This rearrangement joins TRBV11-2 to TRBJ2-4, with a possible D match to TRBD2 (6 bases). There are 14 residues in the CDR3. Germline CDR1 reads SGHAT; CDR2 reads FQNNGV. The V end was cut by 0 bases, the J end by 7 bases, with 10 bases between. CDR3 residues: CASSLDLAWNIQYF. The CDR3 bases are TGTGCCAGCAGCTTAGATCTAGCGTGGAACATTCAGTACTTC.

This clonotype was picked up a small number of times. The rearrangement joins TRBV7-9 to TRBJ2-1, with 11 bases aligning to TRBD1. CDR3 length: 12 residues. J gave up 10 bases and V 8 bases, and 4 bases lay outside the gene matches. The germline gives CDR1 SEHNR, CDR2 FQNEAQ (reference sequence). The CDR3 loop reads CASGQGAGEQFF. The CDR3 DNA reads as TGTGCCAGCGGACAGGGGGCGGGCGAGCAGTTCTTC.